A single sample is the source of the 18 T cell receptor beta chains below, sequenced in a study of blood T cells in healthy people across ages. A second PCR of 7 to 11 cycles used a sample-barcoded 5' primer and a J-beta primer mix. Via MiXCR, TCRdb re-called the 5' RACE reads, giving one row per CDR3 protein. Here the sample spans about 830,000 distinct CDR3 sequences, 62% being singletons. What was sequenced was blood. The receptors come from a man aged 30 to 39 in good health.

The V gene is TRBV5-4, the J gene TRBJ2-1; 14 nucleotides line up with TRBD2. The CDR3 covers 19 residues. Germline values: CDR1 SGHNT, CDR2 YYREEE (reference sequence). V lost 4 bases and J lost 0; bases outside the gene matches: 9. The CDR3 sequence: CASSPSGTSGGSSYNEQFF. The CDR3 bases are TGTGCCAGCAGCCCCTCCGGGACTAGCGGGGGTAGCTCCTACAATGAGCAGTTCTTC.

A few counts support this clonotype. V usage is TRBV6-2 or TRBV6-3 and J usage is TRBJ2-3; tentatively, D is TRBD1 (6 bases). This CDR3 is 14 amino acids long. Trimming took 4 bases from V and 2 from J, leaving 10 bases between them. The germline CDR1 and CDR2 sequences are MNHEY and SVGEGT. This chain's CDR3 is CASSWGHATDTQYF. CDR3 nucleotide sequence: TGTGCCAGCAGTTGGGGACATGCCACAGATACGCAGTATTTT.

The J gene is TRBJ1-1, the V gene TRBV2; a possible D gene is TRBD1 (6 bases). The CDR3 contains 16 residues. Trimming removed 7 bases from V and 0 bases from J, with 18 bases in between. Per the germline V gene, CDR1 is SNHLY and CDR2 is FYNNEI. The DNA for the CDR3 is TGTGCCAGCACCCTAGGGGGGCAGCGTATGAACACTGAAGCTTTCTTT. Amino acids: CASTLGGQRMNTEAFF.

The V and J genes are TRBV5-1 and TRBJ2-7, with no clear D. CDR1 SGHRS and CDR2 YFSETQ come from the germline V gene. This CDR3 has 15 residues. Trimming pared 4 bases from V and 2 bases from J, leaving 16 bases between. CDR3 nucleotides: TGCGCCAGCAGCAGCCACAGTGACCAGACCTACGAGCAGTACTTC. Protein: CASSSHSDQTYEQYF.

This rearrangement joins TRBV10-3 to TRBJ2-7, with 8 positions matching TRBD1. The DNA end is more similar to TRBJ2-5, so the J call may be wrong. The CDR3 runs 20 residues. Germline lookup yields CDR1 ENHRY and CDR2 SYGVKD. As DNA, the CDR3 is TGTGCCACCGCGCCCCGGCGCGGACAGGGAAAGAAGCCGAATGGGGAGACCCAGTACTTC. Translating it yields CATAPRRGQGKKPNGETQYF.

This clonotype was seen a handful of times. The chain combines TRBV20-1 with TRBJ2-5; D remains unclear. Germline CDR1 and CDR2: DFQATT and SNEGSKA (reference sequence). Trimming pared 6 bases from V and 0 bases from J, leaving 14 bases between. The CDR3 spans 14 residues. CDR3 bases: TGCAGTGCAGACCCCTCAGCGTACCAAGAGACCCAGTACTTC. Protein product: CSADPSAYQETQYF.

This clonotype was seen just once. This sequence joins TRBV6-2 or TRBV6-3 and TRBJ2-1, with a tentative D call TRBD1 (6 bases). This CDR3 has 14 amino acids. Germline V lookup: CDR1 MNHEY, CDR2 SVGEGT. Deletions cut 3 bases from V and 4 bases from J, with 10 bases between. The CDR3 reads CASSYGDIYNEQFF. The CDR3 nucleotides read TGTGCCAGCAGTTATGGGGACATATACAATGAGCAGTTCTTC.

J is TRBJ2-6 and V is TRBV7-9, with D perhaps matching TRBD1 (5 bases). The CDR3 sequence is 17 residues long. Trimming stripped 1 base from V and 0 bases from J, with 10 bases between. Germline loops: CDR1 SEHNR, CDR2 FQNEAQ (reference sequence). The CDR3 loop reads CASSLGQPPSGANVLTF. The CDR3 DNA reads as TGTGCCAGCAGCTTAGGACAGCCTCCCTCTGGGGCCAACGTCCTGACTTTC.

A single count supports this clonotype. At one boundary the junction diverges from the germline segment, which might be a read error. The J gene is TRBJ2-3, the V gene TRBV7-2; either TRBD1 or TRBD2 may supply D (5 bases each). Per the germline V gene, CDR1 is SGHTA and CDR2 is FQGNSA. This CDR3 region has 18 residues. CDR3 nucleotide sequence: TGTGCCAGCAGTTTAGGGGTTACACTAGGCCTTAGCACAGATACGCAGTATTTT. It is translated as CASSLGVTLGLSTDTQYF.

The V call is TRBV6-6, the J call TRBJ2-7; 12 nucleotides match TRBD2. The assigned J gene may be wrong: the sequence end matches TRBJ2-5 better. Germline V CDR1 and CDR2: MNHNY, SVGAGI (reference sequence). The CDR3 spans 16 residues. The CDR3: CASSYLAGGLKETQYF. In nucleotides, the CDR3 is TGTGCCAGCAGCTACCTAGCGGGGGGGCTAAAAGAGACCCAGTACTTC.

This chain uses TRBV4-3 with TRBJ2-1; the D gene is possibly TRBD2 (5 bases). Trimming stripped 1 base from V and 8 bases from J, with 15 bases between. Germline CDR1 and CDR2: LGHNA and YSLEER. This CDR3 is 15 amino acids long. Here the CDR3 reads CASSQVPSLAHEQFF. The CDR3 nucleotides read TGCGCCAGCAGCCAAGTTCCCTCCTTAGCGCATGAGCAGTTCTTC.

The CDR3 spells CASSLPRQGAAYGYTF. CDR3 DNA sequence: TGTGCCAGCAGTTTACCCCGACAGGGGGCGGCCTATGGCTACACCTTC. This chain connects TRBV28 to TRBJ1-2; 10 bases map to TRBD1. Per the germline V gene, CDR1 is MDHEN and CDR2 is SYDVKM. This CDR3 is built from 16 residues. J lost 4 bases, V lost 2 bases, and 7 bases had no gene match.

V and J are TRBV20-1 and TRBJ2-1; possible D gene TRBD1, 5 bases. Trimming stripped 6 bases from V and 0 bases from J, with 18 bases between. The CDR3 sequence is 16 residues long. The germline gives CDR1 DFQATT, CDR2 SNEGSKA (reference sequence). This CDR3 is CSATTIGQGSYNEQFF. In DNA, the CDR3 is TGCAGTGCAACCACTATTGGGCAGGGCTCCTACAATGAGCAGTTCTTC.

The rearrangement joins TRBV6-2 or TRBV6-3 to TRBJ2-7; possibly TRBD1 for D (5 bases). This CDR3 contains 14 residues. Germline V gene lookup returns CDR1 MNHEY and CDR2 SVGEGT. The germline V and J ends were trimmed by 2 bases and 6 bases, with 14 bases remaining between them. The CDR3 DNA reads TGTGCCAGCAGTTACGCAGGGTCCTTTATCGAGCAGTACTTC. Residues: CASSYAGSFIEQYF.

This clonotype was seen only a few times. This chain uses TRBV10-3 with TRBJ1-2; D is ambiguous. The germline gives CDR1 ENHRY, CDR2 SYGVKD. V was pared by 4 bases and J by 7 bases, with 10 bases between. CDR3 length: 12 amino acids. CDR3 sequence reads: CAISAGSSGYTF. The CDR3, as DNA: TGTGCCATCAGTGCGGGATCTTCTGGCTACACCTTC.

There are a few counts of this clonotype. V is TRBV7-2 and J is TRBJ2-1; 7 nucleotides line up with TRBD2. This CDR3 comprises 16 residues. Trimming took 1 base from V and 3 from J; bases not matched to a gene: 6. From germline, CDR1 is SGHTA and CDR2 FQGNSA. This CDR3 reads CASSLGLRGIYNEQFF. The CDR3 DNA reads TGTGCCAGCAGCTTAGGGCTGCGGGGGATCTACAATGAGCAGTTCTTC.

This clonotype was counted once. This chain links TRBV10-3 with TRBJ2-3, with D unresolved. V lost 4 bases and J lost 4, with 18 bases in between. The CDR3 spans 16 residues. The V gene's germline CDR1 is ENHRY and CDR2 SYGVKD. The CDR3: CAISGSPRRSADTQYF. CDR3 in DNA: TGTGCCATCAGTGGGAGTCCGAGGCGGTCCGCAGATACGCAGTATTTT.

The sample holds a few counts of this clonotype. This chain uses TRBV5-1 with TRBJ1-2; no definite D call. The ends were cut back, 3 bases at V and 6 bases at J, with 15 bases in the middle. Germline V gives CDR1 SGHRS, CDR2 YFSETQ. The CDR3 consists of 14 residues. The chain's CDR3 is CASSSSGGEDGYTF. As DNA, the CDR3 is TGCGCCAGCAGCTCCTCCGGCGGGGAGGATGGCTACACCTTC.